These T cell receptor beta chains were read from a single sample in a study of beta chain features in type 1 diabetes. Produced via immunoSEQ multiplex PCR; TCRdb's table is partial and in-frame only. The repertoire consists of more than 95,000 clones, with 17% occurring once and the leading ten covering roughly 2.6%. Sequenced input: central memory CD4+ T cells from blood. The receptors shown here come from a man younger than 35 with type 1 diabetes. The CDR3 runs from the conserved cysteine through the conserved F or W. The size of a clone is reported for some rows only, either as once, few or many, or as a class for expanded clones.

v_call clone_size cdr3_length cdr3_aa
TRBV7-3 . 18 CASSLGPTRGDRADTQYF
TRBV28 many 15 CASKGGATGTDTQYF
TRBV4-2 few 15 CASSREASSTDTQYF
TRBV19 . 13 CASTVQGYTEAFF
TRBV29-1 . 11 CSPKYQETQYF
TRBV28 . 14 CASSLTGGYTEAFF
TRBV28 many 16 CASSFPAWTGDYGYTF
TRBV11-2 . 15 CASSQHVGSGNTIYF
TRBV2 few 12 CASTRDTNEQFF
TRBV5-1 few 13 CASSIRTDSDYTF
TRBV27 . 13 CASRGIAGQPQHF
TRBV29-1 medium-sized 13 CSVDGTPTDTQYF
TRBV30 few 14 CAWSGGSGLYEQYF
TRBV30 few 11 CAWGQGTEAFF
TRBV5-6 many 11 CASSSLGTQYF
TRBV7-9 few 12 CASSLDSSRLFF
TRBV2 few 12 CASSEARFGYTF
TRBV28 few 14 CASSRPGTSYEQYF
TRBV10-3 . 17 CATRAGTEIRGANVLTF
TRBV14 . 16 CASSQLAGDGYNEQFF
TRBV10-3 . 12 CATRRGDQPQHF
TRBV18 . 15 CASSRPGDLSGELFF
TRBV4-3 few 15 CASSQGLDRGTEAFF
TRBV5-1 . 14 CASTPSGYTDTQYF
TRBV21-1 . 21 CASSPYRGDIRDRTSTDTQYF
TRBV6-1 . 12 CASSYIPGELFF
TRBV28 . 13 CASTPIRQETQYF
TRBV7-6 . 14 CASSLGQGTGPQHF
TRBV18 few 15 CASSPEYLSTDTQYF